The text below deals with one TCR beta chain. Its antigen is not identified. The libraries were made with immunoSEQ v3. Assay used: immunoSEQ multiplex PCR; TCRdb lists only in-frame clones, some missing. The sample contains nearly 60,000 clones, about 70% of which appear only once. The data stem from a study of TIL therapy for anti-PD-1-resistant metastatic lung cancer. V dropped 6 bases and J dropped 6; count of bases not matched to a gene: 6. The length of the CDR3 is 13 residues. Germline lookup yields CDR1 SQVTM and CDR2 ANQGSEA. Study-wide results and limits: The cohort had more treatment-naive, never-smoker and oncogene-addicted patients than typical.

As for time point: pre-treatment sample, taken before nivolumab and TIL therapy. The receptor's source is a person aged 30 to 80 with non-small cell lung cancer. This chain links TRBV29-1 with TRBJ2-7; 12 bases agree with TRBD1. The source was blood, collected at baseline. CDR3 sequence (DNA): TGCAGCGTCTTCCGGGACAGGGGGCTCGAGCAGTACTTC. Protein sequence: CSVFRDRGLEQYF.